What follows are 32 T cell receptor beta chains derived from one specimen sequenced in a study of cytomegalovirus exposure and HLA in healthy donors. PCR used 60 Vbeta primers and 13 Jbeta primers. Assay: immunoSEQ multiplex PCR; the TCRdb copy retains only in-frame clones and omits some. The sample includes more than 90,000 clones, approximately 72% of them seen just once. Sequencing input: PBMCs. These TCRs come from a woman in her thirties or forties in good health and CMV-seronegative.

This chain connects TRBV7-8 to TRBJ1-1, with D possibly being TRBD1 (5 bases). The V end was cut by 1 base, the J end by 7 bases, with 7 bases between. Per the germline V gene, CDR1 is SGHVS and CDR2 is FQNEAQ. The CDR3 totals 12 residues. In DNA, the CDR3 is TGTGCCAGCAGCTTAGTCAGGGTTGAAGCTTTCTTT. Amino acid sequence: CASSLVRVEAFF. The full variable domain, rest sourced from reference TRBV7-8 and TRBJ1-1, is GAGVSQSPRYKVAKRGQDVALRCDPISGHVSLFWYQQALGQGPEFLTYFQNEAQLDKSGLPSDRFFAERPEGSVSTLKIQRTQQEDSAVYLCASSLVRVEAFFGQGTRLTVV.

The rearrangement joins TRBV4-3 to TRBJ1-5; D is unclear. The V gene lost 0 bases and the J gene lost 8 bases, with 8 bases spanning the gap. This CDR3 contains 13 residues. Looked up from germline, CDR1 is LGHNA and CDR2 is YSLEER. The CDR3 region has the DNA TGCGCCAGCAGCCAAGATATGGCGGAGCCCCAGCATTTT. It encodes CASSQDMAEPQHF.

The chain carries TRBV7-3 and TRBJ2-1, with D possibly matching TRBD1 (6 bases). Germline CDR1 SGHTA, CDR2 FQGTGA. This CDR3 comprises 15 residues. Trimming pared 4 bases from V and 0 bases from J, leaving 10 bases between. The CDR3 nucleotides read TGTGCCAGCAGCTCTAACAGGGCCTCCTACAATGAGCAGTTCTTC. This codes for CASSSNRASYNEQFF.

The V gene is TRBV5-1, the J gene TRBJ1-3; D ambiguous. V gave up 4 bases and J gave up 0 bases, with 8 bases separating them. This CDR3 region has 14 residues. Looked up from germline, CDR1 is SGHRS and CDR2 is YFSETQ. For the CDR3, the DNA is TGCGCCAGCAGCCTGCCGGGCTCTGGAAACACCATATATTTT. It yields the protein CASSLPGSGNTIYF.

In its sample, this clone was seen a few times. The chain couples TRBV27 to TRBJ2-7; 8 positions agree with TRBD1. The junction had 15 bases not matched to a gene; V was cut back by 6 bases and J by 5 bases. This CDR3 has 16 residues. Germline assignment: CDR1 MNHEY and CDR2 SMNVEV (reference sequence). The CDR3 nucleotides read TGTGCCAGCAGCCGCTATATCGGACAGGGTAACCACGAGCAGTACTTC. Protein sequence: CASSRYIGQGNHEQYF.

This chain joins TRBV15 and TRBJ1-6; 7 bases map to TRBD1. With V trimmed by 1 base and J by 14 bases, 11 bases remained unmatched. This CDR3 spans 15 amino acids. Germline V gives CDR1 LNHNV, CDR2 YYDKDF (reference sequence). The DNA for the CDR3 is TGTGCCACCAGCAGAGGGGGCAGGGGGGTTTTGTCCCTCCACTTT. It is translated as CATSRGGRGVLSLHF.

This chain joins TRBV19 and TRBJ1-1, with D tentatively TRBD1 (5 bases). This CDR3 has 14 residues. The V end was cut by 2 bases, the J end by 0 bases, with 7 bases between. Germline V gene sequence: CDR1 LNHDA, CDR2 SQIVND (reference sequence). Written as DNA, the CDR3 is TGTGCCAGTAGTATACGGGGGTTGAACACTGAAGCTTTCTTT. Translated: CASSIRGLNTEAFF.

This chain joins TRBV19 and TRBJ2-5; no clear D gene. Germline CDR1 is LNHDA and CDR2 is SQIVND (reference sequence). CDR3 length: 16 amino acids. Deletions cut 2 bases from V and 3 bases from J, with 16 bases between. This CDR3 is CASSISSGVTKETQYF. The CDR3 coding sequence is TGTGCCAGTAGTATATCCTCCGGAGTTACTAAAGAGACCCAGTACTTC.

The CDR3 region has the DNA TGTGCCAGCAGCTTAAGGGACAGGGGAAGCACAGATACGCAGTATTTT. Translated: CASSLRDRGSTDTQYF. This rearrangement joins TRBV11-2 to TRBJ2-3; TRBD1 matches 10 bases. CDR1 and CDR2 from the germline V gene are SGHAT and FQNNGV. V was pared by 2 bases and J by 0 bases, with 2 bases of the junction left unmatched. This CDR3 region has 16 residues. The entire variable domain, with the rest obtained from reference TRBV11-2 and TRBJ2-3, is as follows: EAGVAQSPRYKIIEKRQSVAFWCNPISGHATLYWYQQILGQGPKLLIQFQNNGVVDDSQLPKDRFSAERLKGVDSTLKIQPAKLEDSAVYLCASSLRDRGSTDTQYFGPGTRLTVL.

The genes are TRBV19 and TRBJ1-1; D is perhaps TRBD1 (6 bases). V gave up 3 bases and J gave up 4 bases, with 12 bases separating them. The germline CDR1 and CDR2 sequences are LNHDA and SQIVND (reference sequence). CDR3 size: 14 residues. The CDR3 loop reads CASSISGVGTEAFF. The DNA for the CDR3 is TGTGCCAGTAGTATTTCAGGGGTCGGCACTGAAGCTTTCTTT.

The rearrangement uses TRBV4-2 and TRBJ2-5; D is perhaps TRBD2 (5 bases). CDR1 and CDR2 (germline): LGHNA, YNFKEQ. The germline V and J ends were trimmed by 0 bases and 1 base, with 9 bases remaining between them. The CDR3 runs 15 residues. CDR3 nucleotide sequence: TGTGCCAGCAGCCAAGACCCCCTAGCCCAAGAGACCCAGTACTTC. This codes for CASSQDPLAQETQYF.

The J gene is TRBJ2-7, the V gene TRBV7-3; 7 bases agree with TRBD2. Trimming removed 6 bases from V and 1 base from J; junction bases left unmatched: 3. CDR3 length equals 13 residues. CDR1 and CDR2 from the germline V gene are SGHTA and FQGTGA. The CDR3 coding sequence is TGTGCCAGCAGTGCGGGGGTATCCTACGAGCAGTACTTC. Translating gives CASSAGVSYEQYF.

The J gene is TRBJ2-5, the V gene TRBV18, with 9 bases fitting TRBD1. The CDR3 totals 14 residues. In germline, CDR1 is KGHSH, CDR2 LQKENI. With 6 bases clipped from V and 3 bases from J, the junction kept 5 bases outside the gene matches. DNA for the CDR3: TGTGCCAGCTCCCCTAGGACAGGGGAAGAGACCCAGTACTTC. Its translation: CASSPRTGEETQYF.

This clone occurred a few times. The V and J genes are TRBV2 and TRBJ2-2; D unclear. The CDR3 runs 11 residues. Germline CDR1 reads SNHLY; CDR2 reads FYNNEI. With 4 bases removed from V and 5 bases from J, the gap between germline ends came to 2 bases. The DNA of the CDR3 is TGTGCCAGCAGTGTAACCGGGGAGCTGTTTTTT. Translation gives CASSVTGELFF. The variable domain in full, with the rest retrieved from reference TRBV2 and TRBJ2-2, is EPEVTQTPSHQVTQMGQEVILRCVPISNHLYFYWYRQILGQKVEFLVSFYNNEISEKSEIFDDQFSVERPDGSNFTLKIRSTKLEDSAMYFCASSVTGELFFGEGSRLTVL.

The rearrangement uses TRBV6-6 and TRBJ2-3, with D hard to call. Trimming removed 2 bases at V and 6 bases at J, with 9 bases between. Germline CDR1 is MNHNY and CDR2 is SVGAGI (reference sequence). This CDR3 is 13 amino acids long. The CDR3 nucleotides are TGTGCCAGCAGTTACACCCTAGTTGATACGCAGTATTTT. The encoded protein is CASSYTLVDTQYF.

The V and J genes are TRBV7-2 and TRBJ1-2, with a tentative D call TRBD1 (6 bases). The ends were cut back, 4 bases at V and 4 bases at J, with 13 bases in the middle. The CDR3 is 14 amino acids. Germline CDR1 SGHTA, CDR2 FQGNSA. The CDR3 here is CASSSSGGTYGYTF. The DNA of the CDR3 is TGTGCCAGCAGCTCGAGCGGGGGCACCTATGGCTACACCTTC.

The chain uses TRBV27 and TRBJ2-5; possible D gene TRBD1, 6 bases. The germline CDR1 and CDR2 sequences are MNHEY and SMNVEV (reference sequence). With 6 bases removed from V and 5 bases from J, the gap between germline ends came to 13 bases. The CDR3 sequence is 13 residues long. CDR3 DNA sequence: TGTGCCAGCAGGACACAGGGATACGAGACCCAGTACTTC. Residues: CASRTQGYETQYF.

The gene calls are TRBV4-2 and TRBJ1-4, with 7 positions matching TRBD1. This CDR3 is built from 16 residues. The germline gives CDR1 LGHNA, CDR2 YNFKEQ. J lost 0 bases, V lost 4 bases, and 5 bases had no gene match. The CDR3 protein is CASSPRDSPTNEKLFF. For the CDR3, the DNA is TGTGCCAGCAGCCCGAGGGACAGCCCAACTAATGAAAAACTGTTTTTT.

The chain carries TRBV2 and TRBJ1-1; a weak D match, TRBD1 (6 bases). The CDR3 length is 18 residues. Between the trimmed V and J ends, which lost 8 bases and 0 bases, there was a span of 25 bases. In germline, CDR1 is SNHLY, CDR2 FYNNEI. This CDR3 reads CASPRPGQSINLNTEAFF. As DNA, the CDR3 is TGTGCCAGCCCACGCCCTGGACAGTCGATTAACTTGAACACTGAAGCTTTCTTT. Variable domain in full (rest from reference TRBV2 and TRBJ1-1): EPEVTQTPSHQVTQMGQEVILRCVPISNHLYFYWYRQILGQKVEFLVSFYNNEISEKSEIFDDQFSVERPDGSNFTLKIRSTKLEDSAMYFCASPRPGQSINLNTEAFFGQGTRLTVV.

In this sample, this clone turned up a few times. Other DNA variants within this sample encode the same CDR3. The DNA of the CDR3 is TGTGCCAGCAGCTTTCGGGGGAATAATTCACCCCTCCACTTT. It is translated as CASSFRGNNSPLHF. The V and J genes are TRBV11-1 and TRBJ1-6, with D perhaps TRBD1 (5 bases). The CDR3 is 14 residues long. CDR1 and CDR2 (germline): SGHAT, FQDESV (reference sequence). Trimming stripped 3 bases from V and 5 bases from J, with 8 bases between.

This sequence joins TRBV6-5 and TRBJ1-1; TRBD1 is a possible D gene (6 bases). The V end lost 5 bases, the J end lost 8 bases, and 15 bases lay between the germline ends. The CDR3 covers 13 residues. Germline values: CDR1 MNHEY, CDR2 SVGAGI. This CDR3 reads CASSGTRSSEAFF. The CDR3 region has the DNA TGTGCCAGCAGTGGGACAAGGTCCTCCGAAGCTTTCTTT.

The V call is TRBV5-1, the J call TRBJ1-6, with 9 bases fitting TRBD1. The CDR3 has 13 residues. The J segment lost 12 bases and the V segment lost 4 bases, leaving 5 bases of the junction unmatched. In germline, CDR1 is SGHRS, CDR2 YFSETQ. For the CDR3, the DNA is TGCGCCAGCAGCAGGACAGGGGCGGAACCCCTCCACTTT. Translated, it gives CASSRTGAEPLHF. The complete variable domain, with remaining parts taken from reference TRBV5-1 and TRBJ1-6, reads KAGVTQTPRYLIKTRGQQVTLSCSPISGHRSVSWYQQTPGQGLQFLFEYFSETQRNKGNFPGRFSGRQFSNSRSEMNVSTLELGDSALYLCASSRTGAEPLHFGNGTRLTVT.

In this sample, this clone turned up once. The chain recombines TRBV27 with TRBJ1-2; D remains ambiguous. Trimming pared 6 bases from V and 0 bases from J, leaving 11 bases between. Germline V CDR1 and CDR2: MNHEY, SMNVEV (reference sequence). This CDR3 spans 14 amino acids. The CDR3 DNA follows: TGTGCCAGCAGCGAGGACTTAGCTAACTATGGCTACACCTTC. Translating it yields CASSEDLANYGYTF.

The genes are TRBV7-3 and TRBJ2-2; no reliable D call. From germline, CDR1 is SGHTA and CDR2 FQGTGA. The CDR3 consists of 14 residues. V was cut by 1 base and J by 4 bases, with 7 bases left in between. The CDR3 loop reads CASSLIQSTGELFF. DNA for the CDR3: TGTGCCAGCAGCTTAATACAGTCCACCGGGGAGCTGTTTTTT. Using reference TRBV7-3 and TRBJ2-2 for the parts outside the CDR3, the full variable domain is GAGVSQTPSNKVTEKGKYVELRCDPISGHTALYWYRQSLGQGPEFLIYFQGTGAADDSGLPNDRFFAVRPEGSVSTLKIQRTERGDSAVYLCASSLIQSTGELFFGEGSRLTVL.

J is TRBJ2-1 and V is TRBV2; the match to TRBD2 covers 8 bases. Germline lookup yields CDR1 SNHLY and CDR2 FYNNEI. The CDR3 totals 14 residues. J gave up 7 bases and V 7 bases, and 9 bases lay outside the gene matches. For the CDR3, the DNA is TGTGCCAGCAATGGACTAGCTGGAAGAAATGAGCAGTTCTTC. This codes for CASNGLAGRNEQFF.

In its sample, this clone was seen a few times. The rearrangement uses TRBV6-5 and TRBJ2-3; TRBD2 matches at 8 bases. Germline-derived CDR1 and CDR2 are MNHEY and SVGAGI. This CDR3 region has 12 residues. Trimming at V came to 10 bases and at J to 5 bases, leaving 5 bases not matched to a gene. The CDR3 protein is CAIGREIDTQYF. For the CDR3, the DNA is TGTGCCATCGGGAGGGAGATAGATACGCAGTATTTT.

This chain connects TRBV30 to TRBJ2-7; possible D gene TRBD1, 5 bases. CDR3 size: 15 residues. V was trimmed by 0 bases and J by 3 bases, leaving 15 bases between them. Germline V CDR1 and CDR2: GTSNPN, SVGIG (reference sequence). In nucleotides, the CDR3 is TGTGCCTGGAGTGTACCTAGGTTCAGGGACTACGAGCAGTACTTC. Its translation: CAWSVPRFRDYEQYF.

The rearrangement uses TRBV7-9 and TRBJ1-5; 7 bases line up with TRBD1. With V trimmed by 1 base and J by 7 bases, 4 bases remained unmatched. CDR1 SEHNR and CDR2 FQNEAQ come from the germline V gene (reference sequence). The CDR3 is 14 residues long. This CDR3 is CASSLEGAGQPQHF. The CDR3 nucleotides read TGTGCCAGCAGCTTAGAGGGGGCTGGGCAGCCCCAGCATTTT.

The chain combines TRBV7-9 with TRBJ2-7, with D perhaps matching TRBD2 (5 bases). There are 15 residues in the CDR3. The V end lost 2 bases, the J end lost 4 bases, and 15 bases lay between the germline ends. Germline V gene sequence: CDR1 SEHNR, CDR2 FQNEAQ (reference sequence). CDR3 protein: CASSLHSETRYEQYF. The CDR3 DNA reads TGTGCCAGCAGCTTACATAGCGAGACCCGTTACGAGCAGTACTTC. Full variable domain (remainder filled in from reference TRBV7-9 and TRBJ2-7): DTGVSQNPRHKITKRGQNVTFRCDPISEHNRLYWYRQTLGQGPEFLTYFQNEAQLEKSRLLSDRFSAERPKGSFSTLEIQRTEQGDSAMYLCASSLHSETRYEQYFGPGTRLTVT.

The genes are TRBV19 and TRBJ2-7; 8 nucleotides agree with TRBD1. Losses at the gene ends were 4 bases for V and 3 bases for J; bases not matched to a gene: 5. From germline, CDR1 is LNHDA and CDR2 SQIVND (reference sequence). The CDR3 is made up of 14 amino acids. CDR3 nucleotides: TGTGCCAGTAGTAGAGACAGGGGAAGCTACGAGCAGTACTTC. Residues: CASSRDRGSYEQYF.

The rearrangement uses TRBV10-3 and TRBJ2-2, with D possibly matching TRBD1 (6 bases). The germline V and J ends were trimmed by 8 bases and 0 bases, with 10 bases remaining between them. Germline V gene sequence: CDR1 ENHRY, CDR2 SYGVKD. CDR3 size: 14 residues. In nucleotides, the CDR3 is TGTGCCATCCCCGGGACACCGAACACCGGGGAGCTGTTTTTT. Translated, it gives CAIPGTPNTGELFF.

The genes are TRBV28 and TRBJ2-3, with 11 bases matching TRBD1. Trimming at V came to 5 bases and at J to 5 bases, leaving 6 bases not matched to a gene. CDR3 size: 15 residues. Germline V gene sequence: CDR1 MDHEN, CDR2 SYDVKM. CDR3 sequence reads: CASSPDRGRLDTQYF. CDR3 DNA: TGTGCCAGCAGTCCGGACAGGGGGCGCTTAGATACGCAGTATTTT. The variable domain in full, with the rest retrieved from reference TRBV28 and TRBJ2-3, is DVKVTQSSRYLVKRTGEKVFLECVQDMDHENMFWYRQDPGLGLRLIYFSYDVKMKEKGDIPEGYSVSREKKERFSLILESASTNQTSMYLCASSPDRGRLDTQYFGPGTRLTVL.